The entry below describes one T cell receptor (beta chain). No antigen is known for it. TCR beta CDR3 was sequenced at survey depth on immunoSEQ. TCRdb's table, derived via immunoSEQ multiplex PCR, lists solely in-frame clones and lacks some. The repertoire consists of more than 5,500 clones, with approximately 68% occurring once and the leading ten covering around two fifths. Germline assignment: CDR1 PRHDT and CDR2 FYEKMQ (reference sequence). The CDR3 has 16 residues. J was trimmed by 4 bases and V by 5 bases; bases with no gene match: 11. The sample comes from a study of CD8 T cell repertoires and HIV-1 epitope variants. Study details: Epitopes were three Gag families plus Nef HW9 and YT9. T cells were cultured for 9 to 10 days with cytokines added on days 3 and 7.

Overall study findings and caveats: Nef KF9 drew about five clonotypes and HW9 one, without TAALDMSHF responses.

Sequencing used cultured CD8+ T cells derived from PBMCs. The receptor comes from a male donor with HIV. The chain joins TRBV13 to TRBJ2-1, with 7 bases aligning to TRBD2. The CDR3 is CASSLRIAGTYNEQFF. The CDR3 DNA follows: TGTGCCAGCAGCCTCCGGATAGCGGGCACGTACAATGAGCAGTTCTTC.